One and the same sample provided the 9 T cell receptor beta chains below, sequenced in a study of CD8 T cells in ankylosing spondylitis. In TCRdb, the 5' RACE reads were re-called with MiXCR into one record per CDR3 protein. This table has about 140,000 distinct CDR3 sequences, 7% to 9% appearing once. Specimen: synovial fluid, either unsorted or a sorted T cell fraction (not recorded which). These receptors all come from a male donor with ankylosing spondylitis.

This chain uses TRBV20-1 with TRBJ2-7; TRBD2 is a possible D gene (6 bases). V shed 1 base and J shed 0 bases, with 13 bases lying between them. Germline V CDR1 and CDR2: DFQATT, SNEGSKA (reference sequence). CDR3 length: 15 amino acids. The CDR3 here is CSARGGPGSSYEQYF. Written as DNA, the CDR3 is TGCAGTGCTAGAGGAGGCCCCGGGAGCTCCTACGAGCAGTACTTC.

This clonotype was counted at least ten times. This chain links TRBV29-1 with TRBJ1-4; no reliable D call. The germline gives CDR1 SQVTM, CDR2 ANQGSEA. Trimming removed 0 bases from V and 8 bases from J, with 7 bases in between. The length of the CDR3 is 12 residues. CDR3 loop: CSVEEEGEKLFF. In DNA, the CDR3 is TGCAGCGTTGAAGAGGAAGGAGAAAAACTGTTTTTT.

This clonotype appeared many times. This chain joins TRBV6-1 and TRBJ1-2; TRBD1 agrees at 8 bases. V gave up 2 bases and J gave up 7 bases; unmatched junction bases: 9. This CDR3 is 15 amino acids long. CDR1 MNHNS and CDR2 SASEGT come from the germline V gene. The CDR3 loop reads CASSERWTGTSGYTF. The CDR3 bases are TGTGCCAGCAGTGAACGATGGACAGGGACCTCTGGCTACACCTTC.

This clonotype has at least ten counts. J is TRBJ1-3 and V is TRBV5-1; D is ambiguous. With 0 bases removed from V and 4 bases from J, the gap between germline ends came to 11 bases. The CDR3 contains 15 residues. The germline V gene encodes CDR1 SGHRS and CDR2 YFSETQ. CDR3 in DNA: TGCGCCAGCAGCTTGGCCGGGATGTCAGGAAACACCATATATTTT. It specifies CASSLAGMSGNTIYF.

This clonotype was counted only a few times. The chain combines TRBV5-1 with TRBJ2-1; 11 positions agree with TRBD2. The trim removed 5 bases at V and 4 bases at J, leaving 8 bases unmatched. Looked up from germline, CDR1 is SGHRS and CDR2 is YFSETQ. This CDR3 is built from 16 residues. CDR3 nucleotides: TGCGCCAGCAGGCCTGGTACTAGCGGGGGATACAATGAGCAGTTCTTC. It codes for CASRPGTSGGYNEQFF. The full variable domain, its missing parts supplied by reference TRBV5-1 and TRBJ2-1, is KAGVTQTPRYLIKTRGQQVTLSCSPISGHRSVSWYQQTPGQGLQFLFEYFSETQRNKGNFPGRFSGRQFSNSRSEMNVSTLELGDSALYLCASRPGTSGGYNEQFFGPGTRLTVL.

Many counts were recorded for this clonotype. The chain employs TRBV5-1 and TRBJ1-2; 8 bases fit TRBD1. This CDR3 is built from 14 residues. The V and J ends lost 3 bases and 5 bases, in that order; junction bases with no gene match: 6. The germline V gene has CDR1 SGHRS and CDR2 YFSETQ. The CDR3 sequence: CASSYTGGWYGYTF. CDR3 DNA: TGCGCCAGCAGCTATACAGGGGGGTGGTATGGCTACACCTTC.

This rearrangement joins TRBV4-2 to TRBJ1-1; weak D call: TRBD1 (6 bases). CDR1 LGHNA and CDR2 YNFKEQ come from the germline V gene. The CDR3 has 12 residues. Deletions cut 4 bases from V and 10 bases from J, with 13 bases between. The CDR3 loop reads CASSRERGGAFF. CDR3 nucleotide sequence: TGTGCCAGCAGCCGAGAAAGGGGGGGAGCTTTCTTT.

This clonotype came up a few times. The genes are TRBV5-5 and TRBJ1-1; tentative D call: TRBD1 (6 bases). Per germline, CDR1 SGHKS and CDR2 YYEKEE (reference sequence). V gave up 4 bases and J gave up 1 base, with 11 bases separating them. The CDR3 has 14 amino acids. The CDR3 bases are TGTGCCAGCAGCCGGGACACCACGAACACTGAAGCTTTCTTT. Translated: CASSRDTTNTEAFF.

This clonotype was found a few times. The J gene is TRBJ1-2, the V gene TRBV28; 7 bases align to TRBD1. With V trimmed by 2 bases and J by 3 bases, 6 bases remained unmatched. Germline V lookup: CDR1 MDHEN, CDR2 SYDVKM. The CDR3 loop spans 15 amino acids. The CDR3 here is CASSLGTALYYGYTF. The CDR3 DNA is TGTGCCAGCAGTTTAGGGACAGCCCTTTACTATGGCTACACCTTC.